Below, 30 T cell receptor beta chains from the same sample are listed, as sequenced in a study of shared clonotypes between healthy human individuals. Profiled with immunoSEQ multiplex PCR; TCRdb holds only in-frame clones, not every one. The table records roughly 700,000 clones, approximately 79% of them present only once. The sample comprised memory CD4+ T cells sorted from blood. Subset in this sample: CD45RA-negative fraction. Receptor source: a woman aged 25 to 39 in good health.

This chain joins TRBV28 and TRBJ1-1, with 9 bases aligning to TRBD1. The CDR3 is 16 amino acids. Germline V gene sequence: CDR1 MDHEN, CDR2 SYDVKM. V lost 7 bases, J lost 1 base, and 10 bases stayed unmatched. CDR3: CASNSPGQGRNTEAFF. In nucleotides, the CDR3 is TGTGCCAGCAATTCCCCGGGACAGGGACGGAACACTGAAGCTTTCTTT.

The chain links TRBV4-1 to TRBJ1-1; possibly TRBD1 for D (5 bases). This CDR3 comprises 14 residues. Per the germline V gene, CDR1 is MGHRA and CDR2 is YSYEKL. V lost 0 bases and J lost 10, with 15 bases in between. The CDR3 nucleotides are TGCGCCAGCAGCCAAGACGGGGGTAGGGCGGTAGCTTTCTTT. Translation: CASSQDGGRAVAFF.

The chain joins TRBV30 to TRBJ1-1; possible D gene TRBD1, 5 bases. CDR3 size: 13 residues. Trimming removed 8 bases at V and 2 bases at J, with 15 bases between. CDR1 is GTSNPN and CDR2 is SVGIG in the germline V gene (reference sequence). The CDR3 protein is CAGQGGRNTEAFF. DNA of the CDR3: TGTGCCGGGCAGGGAGGGAGAAACACTGAAGCTTTCTTT. Combining the CDR3 with reference TRBV30 and TRBJ1-1 gives the whole variable domain SQTIHQWPATLVQPVGSPLSLECTVEGTSNPNLYWYRQAAGRGLQLLFYSVGIGQISSEVPQNLSASRPQDRQFILSSKKLLLSDSGFYLCAGQGGRNTEAFFGQGTRLTVV.

J is TRBJ2-3 and V is TRBV2; 8 bases align to TRBD1. The CDR3 totals 15 residues. In germline, CDR1 is SNHLY, CDR2 FYNNEI. V was pared by 0 bases and J by 6 bases, with 5 bases of the junction left unmatched. The CDR3 nucleotides are TGTGCCAGCAGTGAAGCGGGACAGGACACGGATACGCAGTATTTT. This codes for CASSEAGQDTDTQYF.

This clone was counted between two and nine times. The chain carries TRBV6-1 and TRBJ1-5; D ambiguous. V was pared by 5 bases and J by 2 bases, with 7 bases between. The germline CDR1 and CDR2 sequences are MNHNS and SASEGT. The CDR3 has 13 amino acids. The CDR3 DNA reads TGTGCCAGCAGTCCGCTGGGCAATCAGCCCCAGCATTTT. Translating gives CASSPLGNQPQHF.

DNA of the CDR3: TGTGCCAGCAGCTTGGTGTCTAGCGGGTTGGTACAGCAGTACTTC. Its protein product is CASSLVSSGLVQQYF. The genes are TRBV5-4 and TRBJ2-7, with 8 nucleotides matching TRBD2. V was pared by 0 bases and J by 8 bases, with 10 bases of the junction left unmatched. Germline CDR1 SGHNT, CDR2 YYREEE (reference sequence). The CDR3 runs 15 residues.

DNA of the CDR3: TGTGCCAGCAGCCCACTATCCCGGGACGGAGATCTCGTCACTGAAGCTTTCTTT. This encodes CASSPLSRDGDLVTEAFF. The chain combines TRBV11-2 with TRBJ1-1, with a tentative D call TRBD1 (5 bases). V shed 5 bases and J shed 4 bases, with 26 bases lying between them. The germline gives CDR1 SGHAT, CDR2 FQNNGV. The CDR3 length is 18 residues. The entire variable domain, with the rest obtained from reference TRBV11-2 and TRBJ1-1, is as follows: EAGVAQSPRYKIIEKRQSVAFWCNPISGHATLYWYQQILGQGPKLLIQFQNNGVVDDSQLPKDRFSAERLKGVDSTLKIQPAKLEDSAVYLCASSPLSRDGDLVTEAFFGQGTRLTVV.

This sequence joins TRBV18 and TRBJ2-1, with D perhaps matching TRBD1 (6 bases). The germline V and J ends were trimmed by 6 bases and 1 base, with 22 bases remaining between them. CDR3 size: 18 residues. Germline V gene data show CDR1 as KGHSH and CDR2 as LQKENI. CDR3 region: CASSPSSGVVSSYNEQFF. CDR3 in DNA: TGTGCCAGCTCCCCTTCCTCAGGGGTCGTTAGTTCCTACAATGAGCAGTTCTTC. The whole variable domain, filled in from reference TRBV18 and TRBJ2-1, reads NAGVMQNPRHLVRRRGQEARLRCSPMKGHSHVYWYRQLPEEGLKFMVYLQKENIIDESGMPKERFSAEFPKEGPSILRIQQVVRGDSAAYFCASSPSSGVVSSYNEQFFGPGTRLTVL.

V usage is TRBV11-2 and J usage is TRBJ2-1; D might be TRBD1 (6 bases). This CDR3 has 15 amino acids. The V gene lost 5 bases and the J gene lost 4 bases, with 15 bases spanning the gap. The germline gives CDR1 SGHAT, CDR2 FQNNGV. CDR3 DNA: TGTGCCAGCAGCATTAGCGAGGGGGTTTACAATGAGCAGTTCTTC. It specifies CASSISEGVYNEQFF. Full variable domain (outside the CDR3, taken from reference TRBV11-2 and TRBJ2-1): EAGVAQSPRYKIIEKRQSVAFWCNPISGHATLYWYQQILGQGPKLLIQFQNNGVVDDSQLPKDRFSAERLKGVDSTLKIQPAKLEDSAVYLCASSISEGVYNEQFFGPGTRLTVL.

This chain uses TRBV6-5 with TRBJ1-1, with D maybe TRBD1 (6 bases). V lost 0 bases and J 10 bases, leaving 12 bases between the germline ends. The germline V gene has CDR1 MNHEY and CDR2 SVGAGI. This CDR3 is built from 13 residues. The CDR3 DNA reads as TGTGCCAGCAGTTACTCGGAACGGGGGCGAGCTTTCTTT. This gives the protein CASSYSERGRAFF.

In this sample, this clone turned up many times. The rearrangement links TRBV7-9 to TRBJ1-5; tentatively, D is TRBD1 (5 bases). Germline V CDR1 and CDR2: SEHNR, FQNEAQ (reference sequence). This CDR3 has 15 amino acids. V lost 7 bases and J 6 bases, leaving 19 bases between the germline ends. The CDR3 region is CASTLRDCLCQPQHF. DNA of the CDR3: TGTGCCAGCACCCTTCGGGACTGCCTTTGTCAGCCCCAGCATTTT.

This clone is a singleton in its sample. The chain employs TRBV6-4 and TRBJ1-5; TRBD1 is a possible D gene (6 bases). This CDR3 comprises 14 residues. Trimming shortened V by 5 bases and J by 5 bases, and 13 bases separated the two germline ends. Germline assignment: CDR1 MRHNA and CDR2 SNTAGT. DNA of the CDR3: TGTGCCAGCAGTCCTGAGGGGGGATATCAGCCCCAGCATTTT. This translates into CASSPEGGYQPQHF.

This chain connects TRBV10-1 to TRBJ2-7; 10 bases are a match to TRBD2. The CDR3 sequence is 17 residues long. With V trimmed by 4 bases and J by 4 bases, 13 bases remained unmatched. Germline CDR1 WNHNN, CDR2 SYGVQD (reference sequence). CDR3 DNA: TGCGCCAGCAGTGGTAGCGGGAGGCCGTCGGTCCAGTACGAGCAGTACTTC. Encoded protein: CASSGSGRPSVQYEQYF.

The DNA for the CDR3 is TGTGCCAGCAGCTTAGATGGAGCGGGAGGCTTTGAGCAGTTCTTC. Residues: CASSLDGAGGFEQFF. This rearrangement joins TRBV7-9 to TRBJ2-1, with 9 bases lining up with TRBD2. The CDR3 loop spans 15 amino acids. Germline-derived CDR1 and CDR2 are SEHNR and FQNEAQ (reference sequence). J was trimmed by 9 bases and V by 1 base; bases with no gene match: 7.

The CDR3 spells CASSILAGEIEQFF. The CDR3 nucleotides read TGTGCCAGTAGTATACTAGCGGGAGAGATTGAGCAGTTCTTC. The chain combines TRBV19 with TRBJ2-1; 10 nucleotides align to TRBD2. The CDR3 spans 14 residues. V lost 2 bases, J lost 9 bases, and 4 bases stayed unmatched. CDR1 is LNHDA and CDR2 is SQIVND in the germline V gene (reference sequence).

On this clone: This may come from a read error, since a much larger clone is one base off. This sample includes further DNA sequences coding for the same CDR3. The chain combines TRBV18 with TRBJ2-7, with 13 bases matching TRBD2. The CDR3 extends over 17 amino acids. CDR1 is KGHSH, CDR2 LQKENI, per germline. Trimming took 3 bases from V and 3 from J; bases not matched to a gene: 8. The CDR3 nucleotides are TGTGCCAGCTCACCCTCCAGGACTAGCGGGAGCTACTACGAGCAGTACTTC. Its translation: CASSPSRTSGSYYEQYF.

This clone was counted only a few times. The J gene is TRBJ1-2, the V gene TRBV19; 7 positions match TRBD1. Germline CDR1 and CDR2: LNHDA and SQIVND (reference sequence). J gave up 4 bases and V 4 bases, and 12 bases lay outside the gene matches. The CDR3 is 16 residues long. CDR3 protein: CASSSGQAPSVYGYTF. Written as DNA, the CDR3 is TGTGCCAGTAGTAGTGGACAGGCACCCAGCGTCTATGGCTACACCTTC.

The V and J genes are TRBV6-6 and TRBJ1-5, with unresolved D. Germline CDR1 reads MNHNY; CDR2 reads SVGAGI (reference sequence). The CDR3 runs 13 residues. With 6 bases removed from V and 7 bases from J, the gap between germline ends came to 13 bases. CDR3 coding DNA: TGTGCCAGCAGGCTCCCCCCTGCGCAGCCCCAGCATTTT. It encodes CASRLPPAQPQHF.

This chain links TRBV19 with TRBJ1-2, with a possible D match to TRBD1 (6 bases). Trimming removed 6 bases at V and 0 bases at J, with 8 bases between. The CDR3 spans 13 residues. Looked up from germline, CDR1 is LNHDA and CDR2 is SQIVND (reference sequence). The CDR3 nucleotides are TGTGCCAGTAGGAACAGGGCTAACTATGGCTACACCTTC. This translates into CASRNRANYGYTF.

In regard to this clone: One base separates it from a far larger clone, so it is likely a read error. The chain links TRBV7-9 to TRBJ1-5; D remains unclear. V dropped 1 base and J dropped 7 bases, with 5 bases sitting between them. Germline V lookup: CDR1 SEHNR, CDR2 FQNEAQ (reference sequence). The CDR3 loop spans 12 amino acids. CDR3 bases: TGTGCCAGCAGCTTAGGGGAACAGCCCCAGCATTTT. Protein product: CASSLGEQPQHF. The complete variable domain, with remaining parts taken from reference TRBV7-9 and TRBJ1-5, reads DTGVSQNPRHKITKRGQNVTFRCDPISEHNRLYWYRQTLGQGPEFLTYFQNEAQLEKSRLLSDRFSAERPKGSFSTLEIQRTEQGDSAMYLCASSLGEQPQHFGDGTRLSIL.

The chain links TRBV27 to TRBJ2-5; D might be TRBD1 (6 bases). V shed 8 bases and J shed 5 bases, with 18 bases lying between them. The CDR3 consists of 14 residues. The germline V gene has CDR1 MNHEY and CDR2 SMNVEV (reference sequence). The DNA for the CDR3 is TGTGCCAGCTCTAGAGGTAGGGGGTTGGAGACCCAGTACTTC. It specifies CASSRGRGLETQYF.

For the CDR3, the DNA is TGTGCCAGCAGTCCAAGACAGGGGAAGGGTGAAAAACTGTTTTTT. The encoded protein is CASSPRQGKGEKLFF. The chain combines TRBV27 with TRBJ1-4, with 8 bases that match TRBD1. The trim removed 5 bases at V and 7 bases at J, leaving 9 bases unmatched. The V gene's germline CDR1 is MNHEY and CDR2 SMNVEV (reference sequence). The CDR3 totals 15 residues.

This chain links TRBV9 with TRBJ2-2; D is perhaps TRBD2 (6 bases). The CDR3 runs 16 residues. The V and J ends lost 3 bases and 1 base respectively, with 13 bases between them. Germline CDR1 reads SGDLS; CDR2 reads YYNGEE. CDR3 sequence reads: CASSAAGNKNTGELFF. CDR3 DNA sequence: TGTGCCAGCAGCGCGGCGGGAAACAAGAACACCGGGGAGCTGTTTTTT.

The CDR3 protein is CASSTERSGELFF. The CDR3 nucleotides read TGTGCCAGCTCAACGGAGCGTTCCGGGGAGCTGTTTTTT. The V call is TRBV18, the J call TRBJ2-2; no clear D gene. The CDR3 length is 13 residues. The ends were cut back, 5 bases at V and 6 bases at J, with 10 bases in the middle. Germline CDR1 KGHSH, CDR2 LQKENI.

The genes are TRBV5-1 and TRBJ2-2; the D gene is possibly TRBD2 (6 bases). With 1 base removed from V and 3 bases from J, the gap between germline ends came to 10 bases. Germline V gene data show CDR1 as SGHRS and CDR2 as YFSETQ. The CDR3 has 15 residues. The CDR3 nucleotides read TGCGCCAGCAGCTTGCTCGGGAGCGACACCGGGGAGCTGTTTTTT. Protein sequence: CASSLLGSDTGELFF.

This chain uses TRBV5-1 with TRBJ2-1, with 8 bases matching TRBD2. V was pared by 4 bases and J by 2 bases, with 5 bases of the junction left unmatched. The CDR3 length is 15 residues. Germline lookup yields CDR1 SGHRS and CDR2 YFSETQ. The CDR3 coding sequence is TGCGCCAGCAGCATTACTAGCGGCGCCTACAATGAGCAGTTCTTC. Its translation is CASSITSGAYNEQFF. The variable domain in full, with the rest retrieved from reference TRBV5-1 and TRBJ2-1, is KAGVTQTPRYLIKTRGQQVTLSCSPISGHRSVSWYQQTPGQGLQFLFEYFSETQRNKGNFPGRFSGRQFSNSRSEMNVSTLELGDSALYLCASSITSGAYNEQFFGPGTRLTVL.

The chain links TRBV28 to TRBJ2-5; D gene uncertain. Looked up from germline, CDR1 is MDHEN and CDR2 is SYDVKM. The CDR3 consists of 13 residues. Deletions cut 6 bases from V and 5 bases from J, with 13 bases between. The CDR3 DNA reads TGTGCCAGCAGAAATGGGGTTTACGAGACCCAGTACTTC. Its protein product is CASRNGVYETQYF.

This chain uses TRBV19 with TRBJ1-1, with 9 bases matching TRBD1. Germline CDR1 reads LNHDA; CDR2 reads SQIVND (reference sequence). Unmatched junction bases numbered 8, after V lost 6 bases and J lost 3 bases. The CDR3 spans 15 residues. CDR3 region: CASRTKDRGDTEAFF. CDR3 nucleotide sequence: TGTGCCAGTAGGACTAAGGACAGGGGTGACACTGAAGCTTTCTTT.

The chain carries TRBV18 and TRBJ2-7, with D unresolved. Trimming left V 2 bases short and J 5 bases short, with 10 bases between. There are 13 residues in the CDR3. Germline V gene data show CDR1 as KGHSH and CDR2 as LQKENI. The CDR3 DNA follows: TGTGCCAGCTCACCATCCGTCCAAAACGAGCAGTACTTC. Translating gives CASSPSVQNEQYF.

This sequence joins TRBV27 and TRBJ2-1; 8 bases line up with TRBD2. This CDR3 has 15 residues. J was trimmed by 8 bases and V by 2 bases; bases with no gene match: 8. Germline values: CDR1 MNHEY, CDR2 SMNVEV (reference sequence). The CDR3 region has the DNA TGTGCCAGCAGTTTAAAAGCGGGGGCCGTCGATGAGCAGTTCTTC. It yields the protein CASSLKAGAVDEQFF.